This TCR beta chain stems from a study of OX40 agonist ivuxolimab in advanced cancers. Germline loops: CDR1 MDHEN, CDR2 SYDVKM. V lost 6 bases to trimming and J lost 5 bases; unmatched junction nucleotides: 10. This CDR3 has 16 amino acids. Data came from immunoSEQ multiplex PCR; TCRdb stores just in-frame clones and leaves some out. This sample has about 100,000 clones, with 89% found just once. This sequence joins TRBV28 and TRBJ2-1; TRBD2 agrees at 10 bases. The sequence derives from an adult with an advanced solid tumor such as melanoma, head and neck, liver or kidney cancer. This specimen was CD4+ or CD8+ T cells sorted from blood, taken in a trial of the OX40 agonist ivuxolimab. For the CDR3, the DNA is TGTGCCAGCAGAATTTTAGCGGGAGGAGGGGACAATGAGCAGTTCTTC. Encoded protein: CASRILAGGGDNEQFF.